This T cell receptor beta chain was found in a study of shared clonotypes between healthy human individuals. Overall study context: The plates for each donor numbered three CD4 naive, three CD4 memory, two CD8 naive and one CD8 memory. Study conclusions and caveats: Clonotypes shared by all four sorted-subset donors had higher generation probabilities than non-shared clonotypes. It was anticipated that sequencing depth would influence how many clonotypes donors shared.

HIV-negative, healthy adults without recent acute infections or vaccinations were the donors. Remarks on this clone: Its antigen is not known.

Germline CDR1 reads MGHRA; CDR2 reads YSYEKL. Trimming at V came to 3 bases and at J to 4 bases, leaving 11 bases not matched to a gene. The CDR3 extends over 17 amino acids. Profiled with immunoSEQ multiplex PCR; TCRdb holds only in-frame clones, not every one. The sample has approximately 2.4 million clones; almost 96% are singletons. This clonotype was obtained from a young man in good health. The sample comprised naive CD4+ T cells sorted from blood. The subset: CD45RA+ positively selected. This rearrangement joins TRBV4-1 to TRBJ2-5, with 10 bases matching TRBD2. CDR3 region: CASSQAPSGRGAETQYF. CDR3 DNA: TGCGCCAGCAGCCAGGCTCCTAGCGGGAGAGGGGCAGAGACCCAGTACTTC.